This T cell receptor (beta chain) was captured by sequencing in a study of T cell responses to AZD1222 COVID-19 vaccine. Background on the study: The study pooled second doses at about 4 or about 12 weeks. Study observations and caveats: AZD1222 recipients seropositive at baseline numbered only six or seven. Across the whole spike, CD4 TCRs peaked at regions 160-218 and 743-854.

This clone came up once. What it binds is unknown. TCRdb's table, derived via immunoSEQ multiplex PCR, lists solely in-frame clones and lacks some. The sample has around 150,000 clones, around 94% seen once. The CDR3 is 13 amino acids. V was shortened by 0 bases and J by 4 bases, with 6 bases between the two germline ends. In germline, CDR1 is MGHRA, CDR2 YSYEKL. The sequencing here drew on peripheral blood, taken on day 0 of AZD1222 vaccination. The sequence came from an adult in good health. V and J are TRBV4-1 and TRBJ1-2; D remains ambiguous. The CDR3 loop reads CASSQDGFYGYTF. The CDR3 region has the DNA TGCGCCAGCAGCCAAGACGGATTCTATGGCTACACCTTC.